These 29 T cell receptor beta chains came from one sample sequenced in a study of blood T cell repertoires in COVID-19. Clones were sequenced by immunoSEQ multiplex PCR, and TCRdb holds only the in-frame ones, with some missing. The sample carries approximately 170,000 clones, 65% to 80% recorded once. The source material was PBMCs or T cells enriched from blood (not recorded which). These receptors were collected from a woman between 65 and 79 years old in a cohort exposed to, infected with or recovered from COVID-19 (not recorded which).

The chain uses TRBV12-3 or TRBV12-4 and TRBJ2-2, with 10 bases that match TRBD1. CDR3 length: 13 residues. Trimming cost V 7 bases and J 5 bases; bases outside gene matches: 1. The CDR3 sequence is CASKGQGTGELFF. The CDR3, as DNA: TGTGCCAGCAAGGGACAGGGGACCGGGGAGCTGTTTTTT.

The chain uses TRBV5-4 and TRBJ1-4; D possibly corresponds to TRBD1 (6 bases). This CDR3 comprises 15 residues. V shed 3 bases and J shed 6 bases, with 15 bases lying between them. Per the germline V gene, CDR1 is SGHNT and CDR2 is YYREEE (reference sequence). This CDR3 reads CASSWMGEGDEKLFF. In nucleotides, the CDR3 is TGTGCCAGCAGCTGGATGGGGGAGGGGGATGAAAAACTGTTTTTT.

This clone was seen only once. This chain connects TRBV27 to TRBJ2-7; D is perhaps TRBD2 (5 bases). The germline V gene has CDR1 MNHEY and CDR2 SMNVEV (reference sequence). The CDR3 covers 14 residues. The V and J ends lost 2 bases and 6 bases respectively, with 14 bases between them. CDR3 in amino acids: CASSLGLTSREQYF. The CDR3 DNA reads TGTGCCAGCAGTTTAGGCCTCACTAGTCGCGAGCAGTACTTC.

In DNA form, the CDR3 reads TGTGCCAGCAGCCAAGTTTCGGGACAGGCCGTTATAGAGCAGTTCTTC. This codes for CASSQVSGQAVIEQFF. The chain is built from TRBV4-2 and TRBJ2-1; 8 bases line up with TRBD1. The germline V gene encodes CDR1 LGHNA and CDR2 YNFKEQ. This CDR3 comprises 16 residues. J lost 10 bases, V lost 1 base, and 12 bases had no gene match.

The rearrangement links TRBV19 to TRBJ2-3; TRBD1 aligns across 8 bases. The length of the CDR3 is 16 residues. V lost 4 bases, J lost 0 bases, and 6 bases stayed unmatched. Germline V lookup: CDR1 LNHDA, CDR2 SQIVND (reference sequence). The CDR3 spells CASSSPTGASTDTQYF. DNA of the CDR3: TGTGCCAGTAGTAGCCCGACAGGGGCCAGCACAGATACGCAGTATTTT.

V gene TRBV19 combines with J gene TRBJ2-7; D not certain. CDR1 is LNHDA, CDR2 SQIVND, per germline (reference sequence). CDR3 length: 13 residues. The V end was cut by 5 bases, the J end by 0 bases, with 8 bases between. The CDR3 nucleotides are TGTGCCAGTAGTCTACACAGCTCCTACGAGCAGTACTTC. Its translation: CASSLHSSYEQYF.

V gene TRBV7-6 combines with J gene TRBJ2-2, with 9 bases that match TRBD1. Losses at the gene ends were 8 bases for V and 4 bases for J; bases not matched to a gene: 8. CDR3 size: 15 residues. Looked up from germline, CDR1 is SGHVS and CDR2 is FNYEAQ. CDR3: CASGNRGHGTGELFF. The DNA for the CDR3 is TGTGCCAGCGGAAACAGGGGGCATGGCACCGGGGAGCTGTTTTTT.

This sequence joins TRBV12-3 or TRBV12-4 and TRBJ1-1, with D hard to call. There are 13 residues in the CDR3. Trimming pared 2 bases from V and 1 base from J, leaving 5 bases between. DNA for the CDR3: TGTGCCAGCAGTTTAACGAGGAACACTGAAGCTTTCTTT. Encoded protein: CASSLTRNTEAFF.

J is TRBJ1-3 and V is TRBV3-1 (or the pseudogene TRBV3-2); 7 bases line up with TRBD1. This CDR3 is 15 amino acids long. Per germline, CDR1 LGHDT and CDR2 YNNKEL (reference sequence). J lost 2 bases, V lost 2 bases, and 3 bases had no gene match. This CDR3 is CASSQTQGTGNTIYF. The CDR3 nucleotides read TGTGCCAGCAGCCAAACACAGGGGACTGGAAACACCATATATTTT.

A single count supports this clone. J is TRBJ2-1 and V is TRBV28, with 10 nucleotides matching TRBD2. The CDR3 runs to 18 residues. Germline assignment: CDR1 MDHEN and CDR2 SYDVKM. The V segment lost 2 bases and the J segment 5 bases; nucleotides outside the gene matches: 12. CDR3 region: CASSLPHLASGSNNEQFF. The CDR3 bases are TGTGCCAGCAGTTTACCCCACTTGGCTAGCGGGAGCAACAATGAGCAGTTCTTC.

The chain recombines TRBV5-6 with TRBJ2-3; 10 bases map to TRBD2. Germline CDR1 and CDR2: SGHDT and YYEEEE. The CDR3 runs to 15 residues. V gave up 0 bases and J gave up 5 bases; unmatched junction bases: 3. The CDR3 reads CASSLVVAGGDTQYF. The DNA for the CDR3 is TGTGCCAGCAGCTTGGTGGTAGCGGGAGGAGATACGCAGTATTTT.

The V and J genes are TRBV11-3 and TRBJ2-1, with D unclear. This CDR3 has 15 amino acids. Germline V gene lookup returns CDR1 SGHNT and CDR2 YENEEA. Between the trimmed V and J ends, which lost 1 base and 6 bases, there was a span of 13 bases. CDR3 amino acids: CASSLGSWASNEQFF. CDR3 sequence (DNA): TGTGCCAGCAGCTTAGGTAGTTGGGCAAGCAATGAGCAGTTCTTC.

The CDR3 region is CASSPWGQADNEQFF. CDR3 DNA sequence: TGCGCCAGCAGCCCCTGGGGACAGGCCGACAATGAGCAGTTCTTC. The chain is built from TRBV4-1 and TRBJ2-1; TRBD1 matches at 8 bases. Trimming took 4 bases from V and 5 from J; bases not matched to a gene: 7. The CDR3 contains 15 residues. In germline, CDR1 is MGHRA, CDR2 YSYEKL.

The chain joins TRBV7-9 to TRBJ2-1; TRBD1 matches at 8 bases. Germline V CDR1 and CDR2: SEHNR, FQNEAQ (reference sequence). The CDR3 sequence is 14 residues long. V trimming: 3 bases; J trimming: 7 bases; junction bases outside the gene matches: 5. The CDR3 region has the DNA TGTGCCAGCAGCTTTCGGACAGGGCCAAATGAGCAGTTCTTC. Translated, it gives CASSFRTGPNEQFF.

This sequence joins TRBV28 and TRBJ2-7, with D possibly TRBD2 on 7 matching bases. Germline values: CDR1 MDHEN, CDR2 SYDVKM. Trimming took off 7 bases at V and 3 bases at J, with 19 bases between the two ends. The CDR3 spans 15 residues. In DNA, the CDR3 is TGTGCCAGCACCTCCCAGGCGGGGGCCTACTACGAGCAGTACTTC. Encoded protein: CASTSQAGAYYEQYF. The variable domain in full, with the rest retrieved from reference TRBV28 and TRBJ2-7, is DVKVTQSSRYLVKRTGEKVFLECVQDMDHENMFWYRQDPGLGLRLIYFSYDVKMKEKGDIPEGYSVSREKKERFSLILESASTNQTSMYLCASTSQAGAYYEQYFGPGTRLTVT.

The V and J genes are TRBV18 and TRBJ2-1; no definite D call. Deletions cut 4 bases from V and 6 bases from J, with 22 bases between. The length of the CDR3 is 17 residues. The V gene's germline CDR1 is KGHSH and CDR2 LQKENI. CDR3 coding DNA: TGTGCCAGCTCACTCTCCACAAACTTAAGACTCCTCAATGAGCAGTTCTTC. Amino acid sequence: CASSLSTNLRLLNEQFF. The variable domain in full, completed from reference TRBV18 and TRBJ2-1, reads NAGVMQNPRHLVRRRGQEARLRCSPMKGHSHVYWYRQLPEEGLKFMVYLQKENIIDESGMPKERFSAEFPKEGPSILRIQQVVRGDSAAYFCASSLSTNLRLLNEQFFGPGTRLTVL.

V and J are TRBV2 and TRBJ1-5, with a possible D match to TRBD1 (6 bases). Germline CDR1 SNHLY, CDR2 FYNNEI. V lost 6 bases and J lost 3, with 9 bases in between. This CDR3 region has 13 residues. The CDR3 region is CASRGGPNQPQHF. CDR3 coding DNA: TGTGCCAGCAGGGGGGGGCCCAATCAGCCCCAGCATTTT.

Only one count was recorded for this clone. The chain uses TRBV4-2 and TRBJ2-2; 8 bases line up with TRBD1. CDR3 length equals 14 residues. In germline, CDR1 is LGHNA, CDR2 YNFKEQ. The ends lost 4 bases at V and 10 bases at J; junction bases unmatched: 8. The CDR3, as DNA: TGTGCCAGCAGCCGAGGACAGGGCGAAGAGGAGCTGTTTTTT. This sequence encodes CASSRGQGEEELFF.

The chain couples TRBV4-3 to TRBJ2-5; TRBD2 might be the D (6 bases). V lost 4 bases and J 5 bases, leaving 11 bases between the germline ends. CDR3 length: 13 amino acids. Germline-derived CDR1 and CDR2 are LGHNA and YSLEER. This CDR3 reads CASSPRDSETQYF. CDR3 nucleotides: TGCGCCAGCAGCCCCAGGGACTCGGAGACCCAGTACTTC.

The chain links TRBV28 to TRBJ1-6, with TRBD1 identical over 7 bases. V lost 9 bases, J lost 7 bases, and 6 bases stayed unmatched. The CDR3 is made up of 13 amino acids. CDR1 is MDHEN and CDR2 is SYDVKM in the germline V gene. CDR3 protein: CASTRDSNSPLHF. DNA of the CDR3: TGTGCCAGTACCCGGGACAGCAATTCACCCCTCCACTTT. The whole variable domain, filled in from reference TRBV28 and TRBJ1-6, reads DVKVTQSSRYLVKRTGEKVFLECVQDMDHENMFWYRQDPGLGLRLIYFSYDVKMKEKGDIPEGYSVSREKKERFSLILESASTNQTSMYLCASTRDSNSPLHFGNGTRLTVT.

The chain joins TRBV12-3 or TRBV12-4 to TRBJ1-1; the D is unclear. This CDR3 has 11 residues. Trimming took 1 base from V and 13 from J, leaving 10 bases between them. CDR3 sequence reads: CASSLGVGGFF. Written as DNA, the CDR3 is TGTGCCAGCAGTTTAGGTGTCGGCGGTTTCTTT.

This sequence joins TRBV28 and TRBJ2-5; 9 bases are a match to TRBD1. This CDR3 is built from 14 residues. The germline gives CDR1 MDHEN, CDR2 SYDVKM. V dropped 4 bases and J dropped 5; count of bases not matched to a gene: 5. CDR3 sequence reads: CASSSGTGSETQYF. The DNA of the CDR3 is TGTGCCAGCAGTTCCGGGACAGGGAGCGAGACCCAGTACTTC.

This rearrangement joins TRBV12-3 or TRBV12-4 to TRBJ2-2, with 8 bases lining up with TRBD2. V lost 7 bases and J lost 5; bases outside the gene matches: 3. The CDR3 consists of 13 residues. In DNA, the CDR3 is TGTGCCAGCACTGAGCGGGAGACCGGGGAGCTGTTTTTT. Residues: CASTERETGELFF.

The chain joins TRBV5-1 to TRBJ2-1, with 7 bases lining up with TRBD1. The CDR3 has 14 residues. Germline loops: CDR1 SGHRS, CDR2 YFSETQ. Trimming at V came to 0 bases and at J to 6 bases, leaving 3 bases not matched to a gene. The CDR3 is CASSLVDRTNEQFF. The CDR3 DNA reads as TGCGCCAGCAGCTTGGTGGACAGGACCAATGAGCAGTTCTTC.

The genes are TRBV3-1 (or the pseudogene TRBV3-2) and TRBJ2-2, with TRBD1 as a possible D gene (6 bases). Germline assignment: CDR1 LGHDT and CDR2 YNNKEL (reference sequence). The CDR3 runs to 15 residues. V was clipped by 5 bases and J by 6 bases, with 16 bases between them. CDR3 residues: CASSFHTGSSGELFF. CDR3 bases: TGTGCCAGCAGCTTCCACACAGGGTCGTCCGGGGAGCTGTTTTTT.

The chain employs TRBV11-3 and TRBJ2-5, with unresolved D. The V end lost 0 bases, the J end lost 5 bases, and 4 bases lay between the germline ends. CDR1 is SGHNT and CDR2 is YENEEA in the germline V gene. This CDR3 region has 12 residues. In DNA form, the CDR3 reads TGTGCCAGCAGCTTAGATTCGGAGACCCAGTACTTC. It yields the protein CASSLDSETQYF.

This chain links TRBV3-1 (or the pseudogene TRBV3-2) with TRBJ1-6; 7 bases line up with TRBD1. Germline CDR1 is LGHDT and CDR2 is YNNKEL (reference sequence). CDR3 length: 14 residues. V lost 6 bases and J lost 9; bases outside the gene matches: 8. The chain's CDR3 is CASSQTGLGSPLHF. The DNA of the CDR3 is TGTGCCAGCAGTCAGACAGGGTTGGGTTCACCCCTCCACTTT.

The chain recombines TRBV7-2 with TRBJ2-5; D is possibly TRBD2 (6 bases). Germline lookup yields CDR1 SGHTA and CDR2 FQGNSA. The CDR3 contains 15 residues. Deletions cut 4 bases from V and 4 bases from J, with 16 bases between. CDR3 residues: CASSSRLVPGETQYF. In nucleotides, the CDR3 is TGTGCCAGCAGCTCCCGACTAGTCCCAGGAGAGACCCAGTACTTC.

The J gene is TRBJ2-7, the V gene TRBV6-1; TRBD1 agrees at 7 bases. V was pared by 1 base and J by 0 bases, with 6 bases of the junction left unmatched. Germline V gene data show CDR1 as MNHNS and CDR2 as SASEGT. The CDR3 consists of 16 residues. CDR3 in amino acids: CASSEGPGTASYEQYF. The CDR3 DNA is TGTGCCAGCAGTGAAGGGCCCGGGACAGCCTCCTACGAGCAGTACTTC.